The 20 T cell receptor beta chains below all came from one sample that was sequenced in a study of blood T cell repertoires in COVID-19. The method was immunoSEQ multiplex PCR; TCRdb's version includes in-frame clones alone and lacks a portion of them. This sample has about 200,000 clones, with roughly nine tenths found just once. The sequenced sample was peripheral blood. The source is a woman in her forties or fifties with acute or convalescent COVID-19.

This clone is a singleton in its sample. This chain joins TRBV7-2 and TRBJ2-1; tentative D call: TRBD2 (6 bases). This CDR3 contains 16 residues. From germline, CDR1 is SGHTA and CDR2 FQGNSA. V was cut by 5 bases and J by 2 bases, with 16 bases left in between. CDR3 sequence: CASSTPLARPYNEQFF. The DNA of the CDR3 is TGTGCCAGCAGCACCCCTCTAGCGCGACCCTACAATGAGCAGTTCTTC.

The chain joins TRBV19 to TRBJ1-2; 8 positions agree with TRBD1. Germline V gene lookup returns CDR1 LNHDA and CDR2 SQIVND (reference sequence). V trimming: 0 bases; J trimming: 6 bases; junction bases outside the gene matches: 6. The CDR3 length is 15 residues. The CDR3 reads CASSIDHRTGNGYTF. The CDR3 bases are TGTGCCAGTAGTATAGATCATAGGACAGGGAATGGCTACACCTTC.

V and J are TRBV24-1 and TRBJ1-1, with a tentative D call TRBD1 (5 bases). This CDR3 has 11 amino acids. Germline CDR1 KGHDR, CDR2 SFDVKD. The V gene lost 3 bases and the J gene lost 10 bases, with 8 bases spanning the gap. The CDR3 is CATSDRGRAFF. CDR3 DNA sequence: TGTGCCACCAGTGATCGGGGGAGAGCTTTCTTT.

The table lists this clone with a count of one. The genes are TRBV19 and TRBJ2-3; tentative D call: TRBD1 (6 bases). The V gene lost 3 bases and the J gene lost 4 bases, with 14 bases spanning the gap. This CDR3 comprises 15 residues. The germline V gene encodes CDR1 LNHDA and CDR2 SQIVND (reference sequence). CDR3 loop: CASSILQGFADTQYF. The CDR3 bases are TGTGCCAGTAGTATCCTACAGGGATTCGCAGATACGCAGTATTTT.

This clone was recorded once. The chain is built from TRBV5-4 and TRBJ2-1; D is unresolved. CDR1 SGHNT and CDR2 YYREEE come from the germline V gene (reference sequence). The CDR3 has 15 residues. Trimming removed 0 bases at V and 0 bases at J, with 7 bases between. The CDR3 DNA is TGTGCCAGCAGCTTGGAAATGAGCTCCTACAATGAGCAGTTCTTC. As protein: CASSLEMSSYNEQFF.

This rearrangement joins TRBV5-1 to TRBJ2-5; perhaps TRBD1 as D (6 bases). Trimming removed 4 bases from V and 4 bases from J, with 14 bases in between. Per the germline V gene, CDR1 is SGHRS and CDR2 is YFSETQ. This CDR3 spans 14 amino acids. The CDR3 loop is CASSPRGQGETQYF. CDR3 in DNA: TGCGCCAGCAGCCCCAGGGGCCAGGGAGAGACCCAGTACTTC.

The chain joins TRBV19 to TRBJ2-1; 10 positions match TRBD2. Germline V lookup: CDR1 LNHDA, CDR2 SQIVND (reference sequence). V shed 3 bases and J 0 bases; nucleotides not matched to a gene: 8. This CDR3 is built from 18 residues. CDR3 DNA: TGTGCCAGTAGTATTTTGCAGCGGGAGGGCCCCTCCTACAATGAGCAGTTCTTC. Amino acid sequence: CASSILQREGPSYNEQFF.

This chain links TRBV11-3 with TRBJ2-5; no clear D. Germline V lookup: CDR1 SGHNT, CDR2 YENEEA. The germline V and J ends were trimmed by 3 bases and 5 bases, with 7 bases remaining between them. This CDR3 comprises 12 residues. The DNA for the CDR3 is TGTGCCAGCAGCTTCCTGGAGGAGACCCAGTACTTC. This codes for CASSFLEETQYF.

V is TRBV5-4 and J is TRBJ1-1; D may be TRBD1 (6 bases). The V end lost 2 bases, the J end lost 4 bases, and 12 bases lay between the germline ends. The CDR3 runs to 14 residues. CDR1 and CDR2 from the germline V gene are SGHNT and YYREEE (reference sequence). The CDR3 protein is CASSLRGRGTEAFF. CDR3 DNA: TGTGCCAGCAGCTTAAGGGGCAGGGGCACTGAAGCTTTCTTT.

V and J are TRBV2 and TRBJ2-5; the match to TRBD1 covers 8 bases. V shed 1 base, J shed 1 base, and the junction held 5 bases outside the gene matches. The V gene's germline CDR1 is SNHLY and CDR2 FYNNEI. This CDR3 has 16 residues. The CDR3 sequence: CASSEGPGGRQETQYF. The CDR3 DNA reads as TGTGCCAGCAGTGAAGGTCCAGGGGGCCGCCAAGAGACCCAGTACTTC.

The chain has TRBV6-5 and TRBJ1-2, with D unresolved. V lost 0 bases and J lost 3, with 8 bases in between. Germline V gene lookup returns CDR1 MNHEY and CDR2 SVGAGI. The CDR3 is 14 residues long. In nucleotides, the CDR3 is TGTGCCAGCAGTTACTCGAAGAGGGACTATGGCTACACCTTC. It translates to CASSYSKRDYGYTF.

The chain links TRBV18 to TRBJ2-3, with 9 nucleotides matching TRBD2. CDR3 length equals 17 residues. Trimming at V came to 4 bases and at J to 2 bases, leaving 10 bases not matched to a gene. Germline V gene lookup returns CDR1 KGHSH and CDR2 LQKENI. This CDR3 is CASSLNMVAGDTDTQYF. The CDR3 region has the DNA TGTGCCAGCTCACTGAATATGGTAGCGGGGGACACAGATACGCAGTATTTT. Full variable domain (missing parts from reference TRBV18 and TRBJ2-3): NAGVMQNPRHLVRRRGQEARLRCSPMKGHSHVYWYRQLPEEGLKFMVYLQKENIIDESGMPKERFSAEFPKEGPSILRIQQVVRGDSAAYFCASSLNMVAGDTDTQYFGPGTRLTVL.

The chain joins TRBV3-1 (or the pseudogene TRBV3-2) to TRBJ2-1; D is unclear. Trimming shortened V by 3 bases and J by 7 bases, and 4 bases separated the two germline ends. The germline gives CDR1 LGHDT, CDR2 YNNKEL (reference sequence). The CDR3 is made up of 11 amino acids. CDR3 in DNA: TGTGCCAGCAGCCAGAGGAATGAGCAGTTCTTC. Residues: CASSQRNEQFF.

This clone was detected only a few times. The chain employs TRBV27 and TRBJ2-1; 10 bases agree with TRBD2. The CDR3 sequence is 16 residues long. V trimming: 3 bases; J trimming: 7 bases; junction bases outside the gene matches: 9. Germline V lookup: CDR1 MNHEY, CDR2 SMNVEV (reference sequence). The CDR3 coding sequence is TGTGCCAGCAGTTTCCCCCAAAGCGGGAGGGCAAATGAGCAGTTCTTC. It specifies CASSFPQSGRANEQFF.

This clone was counted between two and nine times. J is TRBJ2-2 and V is TRBV9, with 10 bases lining up with TRBD2. V trimming: 1 base; J trimming: 4 bases; junction bases outside the gene matches: 13. Germline V gene sequence: CDR1 SGDLS, CDR2 YYNGEE. This CDR3 has 19 residues. The CDR3 sequence is CASSVNYPSGGGITGELFF. For the CDR3, the DNA is TGTGCCAGCAGCGTAAATTATCCTAGCGGGGGCGGAATCACCGGGGAGCTGTTTTTT.

V and J are TRBV5-6 and TRBJ1-2; unclear D gene. Looked up from germline, CDR1 is SGHDT and CDR2 is YYEEEE. CDR3 length: 11 amino acids. The V end was cut by 4 bases, the J end by 2 bases, with 3 bases between. The CDR3 is CASSLNYGYTF. For the CDR3, the DNA is TGTGCCAGCAGCCTAAACTATGGCTACACCTTC.

The count of this clone is one. The V gene is TRBV19, the J gene TRBJ2-2; 9 nucleotides agree with TRBD2. V lost 4 bases and J lost 4; bases outside the gene matches: 4. CDR3 length: 15 amino acids. Per the germline V gene, CDR1 is LNHDA and CDR2 is SQIVND (reference sequence). CDR3 loop: CASSTRAGGTGELFF. The CDR3 nucleotides are TGTGCCAGTAGTACACGAGCGGGGGGCACCGGGGAGCTGTTTTTT. Using reference TRBV19 and TRBJ2-2 for the parts outside the CDR3, the full variable domain is DGGITQSPKYLFRKEGQNVTLSCEQNLNHDAMYWYRQDPGQGLRLIYYSQIVNDFQKGDIAEGYSVSREKKESFPLTVTSAQKNPTAFYLCASSTRAGGTGELFFGEGSRLTVL.

The chain is built from TRBV7-9 and TRBJ2-3; D might be TRBD2 (5 bases). The germline CDR1 and CDR2 sequences are SEHNR and FQNEAQ (reference sequence). V lost 5 bases and J 3 bases, leaving 15 bases between the germline ends. The CDR3 totals 15 residues. The CDR3 protein is CASSPRGVETDTQYF. CDR3 nucleotide sequence: TGTGCCAGCAGCCCCCGGGGAGTTGAGACAGATACGCAGTATTTT.

The CDR3, as DNA: TGTGCCAGCAGTTTAAGCCCCTGGGGGACAGGGAGCACCGGGGAGCTGTTTTTT. It specifies CASSLSPWGTGSTGELFF. The chain has TRBV6-2 or TRBV6-3 and TRBJ2-2; 9 bases fit TRBD1. CDR3 length: 18 residues. Germline V gives CDR1 MNHEY, CDR2 SVGEGT. The ends lost 4 bases at V and 4 bases at J; junction bases unmatched: 13.

V and J are TRBV9 and TRBJ1-1; D gene unclear. The V and J ends lost 0 bases and 3 bases respectively, with 6 bases between them. Looked up from germline, CDR1 is SGDLS and CDR2 is YYNGEE. CDR3 length equals 13 residues. The CDR3 DNA reads as TGTGCCAGCAGCGTAGTTGCGGACACTGAAGCTTTCTTT. Encoded protein: CASSVVADTEAFF.